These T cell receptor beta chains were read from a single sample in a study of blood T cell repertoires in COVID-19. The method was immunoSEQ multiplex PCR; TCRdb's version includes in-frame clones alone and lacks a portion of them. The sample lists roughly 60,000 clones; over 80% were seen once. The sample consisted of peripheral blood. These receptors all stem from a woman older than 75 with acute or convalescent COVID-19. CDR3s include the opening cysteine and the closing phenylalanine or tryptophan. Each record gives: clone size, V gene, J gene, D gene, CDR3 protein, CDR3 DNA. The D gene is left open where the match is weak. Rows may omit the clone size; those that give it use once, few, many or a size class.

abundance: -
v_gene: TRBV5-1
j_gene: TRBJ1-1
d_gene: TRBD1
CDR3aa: CASRATGGSEAFF
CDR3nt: TGCGCCAGCAGGGCAACAGGGGGATCTGAAGCTTTCTTT

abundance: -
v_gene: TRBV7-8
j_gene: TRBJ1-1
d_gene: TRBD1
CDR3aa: CASSLGTGGVNTEAFF
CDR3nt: TGTGCCAGCAGCTTAGGCACAGGGGGCGTGAACACTGAAGCTTTCTTT

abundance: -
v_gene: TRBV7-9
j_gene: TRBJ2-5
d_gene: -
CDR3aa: CASSLTTGMKETQYF
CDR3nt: TGTGCCAGCAGCTTAACAACGGGGATGAAAGAGACCCAGTACTTC

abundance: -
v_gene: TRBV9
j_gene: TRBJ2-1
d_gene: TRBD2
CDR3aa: CASSVGAGETYNEQFF
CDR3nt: TGTGCCAGCAGCGTAGGAGCGGGGGAAACCTACAATGAGCAGTTCTTC

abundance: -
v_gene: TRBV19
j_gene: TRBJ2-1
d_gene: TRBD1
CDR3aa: CATTGPHNEQFF
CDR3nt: TGTGCCACGACAGGGCCCCACAATGAGCAGTTCTTC

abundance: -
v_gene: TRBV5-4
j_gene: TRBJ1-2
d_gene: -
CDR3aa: CASARDPMLANYGYTF
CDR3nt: TGTGCCAGCGCAAGAGACCCCATGCTAGCTAACTATGGCTACACCTTC

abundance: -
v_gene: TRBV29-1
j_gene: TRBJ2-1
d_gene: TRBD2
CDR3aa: CSVERIRTSGGYNEQFF
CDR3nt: TGCAGCGTTGAACGCATCCGGACTAGCGGGGGGTACAATGAGCAGTTCTTC

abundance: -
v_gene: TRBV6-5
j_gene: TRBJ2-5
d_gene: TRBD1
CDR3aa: CASSYSPGGAETQYF
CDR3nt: TGTGCCAGCAGTTACTCGCCAGGGGGCGCAGAGACCCAGTACTTC

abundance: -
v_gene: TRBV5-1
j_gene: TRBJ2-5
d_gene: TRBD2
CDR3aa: CASSFSASGLQETQYF
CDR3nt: TGCGCCAGCAGCTTTTCGGCTAGCGGCCTCCAAGAGACCCAGTACTTC

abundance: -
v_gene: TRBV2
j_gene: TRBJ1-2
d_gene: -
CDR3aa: CASSGVEGGYTF
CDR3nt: TGTGCCAGCAGTGGTGTGGAGGGTGGCTACACCTTC

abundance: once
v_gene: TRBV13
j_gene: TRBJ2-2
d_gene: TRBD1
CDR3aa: CASSLRAPGQGGTWTGELFF
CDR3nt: TGTGCCAGCAGCTTAAGGGCCCCGGGACAGGGGGGAACTTGGACCGGGGAGCTGTTTTTT

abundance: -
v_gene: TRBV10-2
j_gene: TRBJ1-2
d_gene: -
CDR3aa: CASSSDKDYGYTF
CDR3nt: TGCGCCAGCAGTTCGGACAAGGACTATGGCTACACCTTC

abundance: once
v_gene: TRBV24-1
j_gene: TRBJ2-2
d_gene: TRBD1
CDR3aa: CATSDSSDRGNTGELFF
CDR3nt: TGTGCCACCAGTGATTCCTCCGACAGGGGAAACACCGGGGAGCTGTTTTTT

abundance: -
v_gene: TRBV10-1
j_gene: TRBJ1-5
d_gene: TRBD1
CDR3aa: CASSEGQGICNQPQHF
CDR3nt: TGCGCCAGCAGTGAAGGACAGGGGATTTGCAATCAGCCCCAGCATTTT

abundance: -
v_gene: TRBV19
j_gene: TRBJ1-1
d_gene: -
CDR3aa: CASSWSGDTEAFF
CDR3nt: TGTGCCAGTAGCTGGAGCGGGGACACTGAAGCTTTCTTT

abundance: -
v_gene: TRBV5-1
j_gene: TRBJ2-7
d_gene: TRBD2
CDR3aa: CASSLGLAGSEQYF
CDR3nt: TGCGCCAGCAGCTTGGGGCTAGCGGGGTCCGAGCAGTACTTC

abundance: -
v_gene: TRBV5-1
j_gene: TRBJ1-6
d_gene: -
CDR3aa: CASRDQGGTYNSPLHF
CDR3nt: TGCGCCAGCCGGGATCAGGGAGGGACCTATAATTCACCCCTCCACTTT

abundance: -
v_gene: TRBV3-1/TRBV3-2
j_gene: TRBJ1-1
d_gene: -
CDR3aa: CASSQDPDSAEAFF
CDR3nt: TGTGCCAGCAGCCAAGATCCAGACAGCGCTGAAGCTTTCTTT

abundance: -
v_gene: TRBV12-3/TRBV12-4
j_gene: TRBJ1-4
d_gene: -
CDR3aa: CASSSRLRLFF
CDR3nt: TGTGCCAGCAGTTCCCGGTTACGACTGTTTTTT

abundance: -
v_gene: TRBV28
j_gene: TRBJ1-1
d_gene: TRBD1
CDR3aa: CASSRQGGTEAFF
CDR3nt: TGTGCCAGCAGCCGACAGGGTGGAACTGAAGCTTTCTTT

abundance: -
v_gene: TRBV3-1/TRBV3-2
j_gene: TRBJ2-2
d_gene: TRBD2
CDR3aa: CASSQDLLAANTGELFF
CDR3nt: TGTGCCAGCAGCCAAGATTTACTAGCGGCGAACACCGGGGAGCTGTTTTTT

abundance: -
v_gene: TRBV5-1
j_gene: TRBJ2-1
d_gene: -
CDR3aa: CASSSSGLEYNEQFF
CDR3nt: TGCGCCAGCAGCTCAAGCGGATTAGAATACAATGAGCAGTTCTTC

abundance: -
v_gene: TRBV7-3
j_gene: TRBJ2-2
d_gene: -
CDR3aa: CASSAYRVANTGELFF
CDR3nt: TGTGCCAGCAGCGCCTACAGGGTCGCGAACACCGGGGAGCTGTTTTTT

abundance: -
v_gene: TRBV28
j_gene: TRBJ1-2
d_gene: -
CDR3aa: CASSLTPTVRGYTF
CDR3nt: TGTGCCAGCAGTTTAACCCCGACAGTGAGGGGCTACACCTTC

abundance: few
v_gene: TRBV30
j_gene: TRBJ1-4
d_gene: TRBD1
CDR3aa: CAWGQGASEKLFF
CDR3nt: TGTGCCTGGGGACAGGGGGCCAGCGAAAAACTGTTTTTT

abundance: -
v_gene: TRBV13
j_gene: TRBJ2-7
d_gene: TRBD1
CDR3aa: CASSSPGQGTYEQYF
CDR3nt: TGTGCCAGCAGCTCCCCGGGACAGGGAACCTACGAGCAGTACTTC

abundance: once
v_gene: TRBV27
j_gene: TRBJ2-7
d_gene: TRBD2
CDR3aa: CASSDGAGVREQYF
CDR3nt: TGTGCCAGCAGTGATGGAGCGGGAGTACGTGAGCAGTACTTC

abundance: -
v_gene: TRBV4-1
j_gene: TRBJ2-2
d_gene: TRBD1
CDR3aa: CASSQDFYRGNTGELFF
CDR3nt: TGCGCCAGCAGCCAAGATTTTTACAGGGGGAACACCGGGGAGCTGTTTTTT

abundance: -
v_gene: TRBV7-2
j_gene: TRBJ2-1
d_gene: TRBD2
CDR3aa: CASSLGPAGADNEQFF
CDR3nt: TGTGCCAGCAGCTTAGGCCCAGCGGGGGCCGACAATGAGCAGTTCTTC

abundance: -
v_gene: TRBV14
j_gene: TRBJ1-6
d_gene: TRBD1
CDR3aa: CASRWDRDSPLHF
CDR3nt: TGTGCCAGCAGATGGGACAGGGATTCACCCCTCCACTTT

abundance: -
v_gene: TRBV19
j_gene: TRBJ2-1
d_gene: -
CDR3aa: CASSPTYNEQFF
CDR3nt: TGTGCCAGTAGCCCCACATACAATGAGCAGTTCTTC

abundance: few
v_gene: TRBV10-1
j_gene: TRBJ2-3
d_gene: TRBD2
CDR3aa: CASSLAGADTQYF
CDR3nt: TGCGCCAGCAGTCTAGCGGGAGCAGATACGCAGTATTTT

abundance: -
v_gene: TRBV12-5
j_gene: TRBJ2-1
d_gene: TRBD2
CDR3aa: CASGLFAGTSSNEQFF
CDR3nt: TGTGCTAGTGGTTTGTTCGCCGGGACTAGTTCCAATGAGCAGTTCTTC